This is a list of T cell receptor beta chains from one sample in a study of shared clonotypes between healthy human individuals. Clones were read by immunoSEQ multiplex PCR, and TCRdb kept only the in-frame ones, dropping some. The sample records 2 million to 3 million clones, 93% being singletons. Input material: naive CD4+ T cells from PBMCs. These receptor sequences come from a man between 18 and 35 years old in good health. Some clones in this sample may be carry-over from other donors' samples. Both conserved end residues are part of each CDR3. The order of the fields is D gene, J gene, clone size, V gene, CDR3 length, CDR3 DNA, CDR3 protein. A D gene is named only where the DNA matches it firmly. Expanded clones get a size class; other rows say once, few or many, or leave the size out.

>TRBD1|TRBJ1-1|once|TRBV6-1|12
TGTGCCGGAAAGACAGGGTACGAGGAAGCTTTCTTT
CAGKTGYEEAFF
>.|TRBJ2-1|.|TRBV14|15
TGTGCCAGCAGCCCCCGGGGTAGCTCCTACAATGAGCAGTTCTTC
CASSPRGSSYNEQFF
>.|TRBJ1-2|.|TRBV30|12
TGTGCCTGGACAGGCTCTAACTATGGCTACACCTTC
CAWTGSNYGYTF
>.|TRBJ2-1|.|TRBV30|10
TGTGCCTGGAGTCTCAATGAGCAGTTCTTC
CAWSLNEQFF
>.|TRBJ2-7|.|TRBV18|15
TGTGCCAGCTCACCCGCGGGCAGGAGCTCCTACGAGCAGTACTTC
CASSPAGRSSYEQYF
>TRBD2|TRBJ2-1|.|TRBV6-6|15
TGTGCCAGCAGAAGAAACCGGGGGGATTCCAATGAGCAGTTCTTC
CASRRNRGDSNEQFF
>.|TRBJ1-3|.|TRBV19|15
TGTGCCAGTAGTATTCCCCAGAGCTCTGGAAACACCATATATTTT
CASSIPQSSGNTIYF
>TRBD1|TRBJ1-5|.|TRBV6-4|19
TGTGCCAGCAGTGTGGGGACAGGGGCCCATTTATTTTTCAATCAGCCCCAGCATTTT
CASSVGTGAHLFFNQPQHF
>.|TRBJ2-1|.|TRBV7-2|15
TGTGCCAGCAGCTCCGGGAGAATCACCTACAATGAGCAGTTCTTC
CASSSGRITYNEQFF
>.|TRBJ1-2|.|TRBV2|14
TGTGCCAGCAGTGAAACCTCAGGGAACTATGGCTACACCTTC
CASSETSGNYGYTF
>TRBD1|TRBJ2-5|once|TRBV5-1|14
TGCGCCAGCAAATTGACAGGGGCTGGTGAGACCCAGTACTTC
CASKLTGAGETQYF
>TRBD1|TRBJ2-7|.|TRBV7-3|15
TGTGCCAGCAGCTTCGGGACAGGGGTTCCCTACGAGCAGTACTTC
CASSFGTGVPYEQYF
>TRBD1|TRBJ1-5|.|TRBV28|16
TGTGCCAGCAGCCCCGGTTCAGGGGGTGGCAATCAGCCCCAGCATTTT
CASSPGSGGGNQPQHF
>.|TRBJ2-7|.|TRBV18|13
TGTGCTTGCTCTAGCAATGGGGGGAACGAGCAGTACTTC
CACSSNGGNEQYF
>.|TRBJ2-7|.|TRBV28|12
TGTGCCACGACGACAGGTAGATACGAGCAGTACTTC
CATTTGRYEQYF
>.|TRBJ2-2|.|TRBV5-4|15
TGTGCCAGCGCCCCTCGGACGGCTTACACCGGGGAGCTGTTTTTT
CASAPRTAYTGELFF
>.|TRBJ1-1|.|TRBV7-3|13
TGTGCCAGCAGCGTAAACATAGGCACTGAAGCTTTCTTT
CASSVNIGTEAFF
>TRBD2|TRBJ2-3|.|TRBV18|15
TGTGCCAGCTCACCCGGACTAGCGGGCACAGATACGCAGTATTTT
CASSPGLAGTDTQYF
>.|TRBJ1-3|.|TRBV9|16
TGTGCCAGCAGCCCCCGACAGGACCCATCTGGAAACACCATATATTTT
CASSPRQDPSGNTIYF